Below, one T cell receptor beta chain is given with its context. V was cut by 7 bases and J by 10 bases, with 11 bases left in between. The germline V gene encodes CDR1 SQVTM and CDR2 ANQGSEA. This CDR3 has 10 amino acids. The entry originates in a study of cytomegalovirus exposure and HLA in healthy donors. PCR employed 60 Vbeta and 13 Jbeta primers. Some clones are missing from TCRdb's copy, which holds only in-frame ones; the method was immunoSEQ multiplex PCR. The sample contains over 150,000 clones, 81% of which appear only once. This sequence joins TRBV29-1 and TRBJ2-1; D is unresolved. The sequence derives from a woman aged 45-60 years in good health and CMV-seronegative. Sequencing was performed on PBMCs. CDR3 DNA sequence: TGCAGCGCTGGCACCATGGAGCAGTTCTTC. It translates to CSAGTMEQFF.